This TCR beta chain was profiled in a study of post-analysis software for immune sequencing data. Study context: Courses of disease covered relapsing-remitting, secondary progressive and progressive-relapsing multiple sclerosis.

General observations from the study: Compared against controls, patients with multiple sclerosis displayed significantly lower normalized Chao1 diversity. Co-batched samples clustered tightly together by F measure. Comparison of patients with controls showed five TRBV segments more frequent in patients, TRBV5-6, TRBV5-1 and TRBV20-1 among them.

Researchers reported that TCR beta cDNA libraries carried unique molecular identifiers. Researchers reported 400,000 to 550,000 cDNA molecules coming from around 1 to 9.1 million T cells. TCRdb re-analysed the PCR reads in MiXCR, keeping a single row per CDR3 protein. Among hundreds of thousands of distinct CDR3 sequences listed, about 40% were seen once. Remarks on this clonotype: Its antigen is unknown.

Per germline, CDR1 ENHRY and CDR2 SYGVKD. The CDR3 sequence is 14 residues long. The specimen sequenced was blood. The origin of this receptor is a girl aged 5-17 years with multiple sclerosis. V gene TRBV10-3 combines with J gene TRBJ2-4; TRBD2 agrees at 8 bases. The J call is uncertain, as TRBJ2-7 better fits the DNA end. DNA of the CDR3: TGTGCCACCAGCCCGCGGGGGGACTCCTACGAGCAGTACTTC. It yields the protein CATSPRGDSYEQYF.